The present TCR beta chain was sequenced within a study of blood T cell repertoires in COVID-19. Participant age was roughly 18 to 95 years, and participants resided in fewer than 30 US areas. This clone was detected once. This table comes from immunoSEQ multiplex PCR, and its TCRdb copy is limited to in-frame clones, with some not included. The sample has under 200,000 clones; more than 70% are singletons. Sequencing was done on a sample of PBMCs or T cells enriched from blood (not recorded which). This sequence was found in a man aged 40-55 years with acute COVID-19.

In nucleotides, the CDR3 is TGTGCCAGCAGTTTAGGGCGATTGGCAGGGTTAACCTACGAGCAGTACTTC. Translation: CASSLGRLAGLTYEQYF. The chain recombines TRBV28 with TRBJ2-7; D might be TRBD1 (5 bases). Germline V gene sequence: CDR1 MDHEN, CDR2 SYDVKM. The CDR3 totals 17 residues. Trimming left V 2 bases short and J 2 bases short, with 19 bases between.